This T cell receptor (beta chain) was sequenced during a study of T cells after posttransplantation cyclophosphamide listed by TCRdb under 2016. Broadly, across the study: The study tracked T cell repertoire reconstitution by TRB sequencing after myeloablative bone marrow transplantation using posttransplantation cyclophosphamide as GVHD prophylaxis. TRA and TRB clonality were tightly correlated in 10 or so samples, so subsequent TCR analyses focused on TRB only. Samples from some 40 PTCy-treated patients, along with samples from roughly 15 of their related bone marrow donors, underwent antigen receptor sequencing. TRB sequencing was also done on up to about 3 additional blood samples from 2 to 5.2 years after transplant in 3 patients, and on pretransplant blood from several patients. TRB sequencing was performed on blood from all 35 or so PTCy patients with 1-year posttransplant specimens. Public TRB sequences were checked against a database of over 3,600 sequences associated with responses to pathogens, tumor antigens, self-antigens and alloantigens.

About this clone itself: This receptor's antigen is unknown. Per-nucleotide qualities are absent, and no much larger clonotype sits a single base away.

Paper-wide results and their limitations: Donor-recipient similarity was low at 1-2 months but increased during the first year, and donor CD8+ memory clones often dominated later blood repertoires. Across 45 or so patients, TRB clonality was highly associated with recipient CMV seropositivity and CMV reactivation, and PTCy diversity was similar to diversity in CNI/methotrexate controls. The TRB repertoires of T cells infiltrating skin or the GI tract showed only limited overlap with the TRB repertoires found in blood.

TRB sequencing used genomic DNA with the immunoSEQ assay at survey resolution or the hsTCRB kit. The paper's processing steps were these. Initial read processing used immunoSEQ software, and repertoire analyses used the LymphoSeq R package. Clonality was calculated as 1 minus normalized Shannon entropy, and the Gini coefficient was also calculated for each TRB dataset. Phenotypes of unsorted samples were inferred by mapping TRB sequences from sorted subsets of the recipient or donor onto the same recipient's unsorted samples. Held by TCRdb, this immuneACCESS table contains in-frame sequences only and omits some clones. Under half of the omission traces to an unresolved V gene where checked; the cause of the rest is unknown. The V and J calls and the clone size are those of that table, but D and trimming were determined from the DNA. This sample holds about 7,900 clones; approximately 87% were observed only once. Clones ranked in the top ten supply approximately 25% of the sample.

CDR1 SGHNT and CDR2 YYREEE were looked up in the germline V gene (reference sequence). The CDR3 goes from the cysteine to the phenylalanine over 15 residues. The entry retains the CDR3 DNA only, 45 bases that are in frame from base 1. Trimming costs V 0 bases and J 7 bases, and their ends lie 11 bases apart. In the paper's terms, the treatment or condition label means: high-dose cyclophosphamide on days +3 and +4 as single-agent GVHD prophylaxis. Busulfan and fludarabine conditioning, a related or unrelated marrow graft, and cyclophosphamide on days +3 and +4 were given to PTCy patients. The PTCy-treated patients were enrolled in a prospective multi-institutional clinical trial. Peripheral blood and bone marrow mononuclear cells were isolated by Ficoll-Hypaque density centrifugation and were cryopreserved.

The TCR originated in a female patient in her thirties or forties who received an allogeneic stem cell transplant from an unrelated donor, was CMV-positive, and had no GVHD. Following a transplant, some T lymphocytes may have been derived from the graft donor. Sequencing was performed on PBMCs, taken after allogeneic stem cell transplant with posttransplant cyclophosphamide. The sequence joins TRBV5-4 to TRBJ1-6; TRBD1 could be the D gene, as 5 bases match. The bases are TGTGCCAGCAGCTTGGGAGGCAGGGTCAATTCACCCCTCCACTTT. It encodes CASSLGGRVNSPLHF.